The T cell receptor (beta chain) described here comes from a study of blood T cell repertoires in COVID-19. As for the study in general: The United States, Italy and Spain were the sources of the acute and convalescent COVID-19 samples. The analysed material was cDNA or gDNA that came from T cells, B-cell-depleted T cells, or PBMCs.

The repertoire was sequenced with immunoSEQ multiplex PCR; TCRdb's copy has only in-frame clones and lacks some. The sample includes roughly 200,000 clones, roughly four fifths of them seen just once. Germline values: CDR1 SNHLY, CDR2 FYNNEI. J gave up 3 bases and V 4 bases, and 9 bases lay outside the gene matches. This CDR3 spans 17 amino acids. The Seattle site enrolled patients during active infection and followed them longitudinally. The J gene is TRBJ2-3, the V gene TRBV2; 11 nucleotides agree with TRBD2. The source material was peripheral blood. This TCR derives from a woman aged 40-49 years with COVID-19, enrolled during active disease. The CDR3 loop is CASSGVGGLADTDTQYF. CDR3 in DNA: TGTGCCAGCAGTGGGGTCGGGGGACTAGCGGATACAGATACGCAGTATTTT. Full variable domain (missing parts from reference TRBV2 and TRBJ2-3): EPEVTQTPSHQVTQMGQEVILRCVPISNHLYFYWYRQILGQKVEFLVSFYNNEISEKSEIFDDQFSVERPDGSNFTLKIRSTKLEDSAMYFCASSGVGGLADTDTQYFGPGTRLTVL.